Below, 15 T cell receptor beta chains from the same sample are listed, as sequenced in a study of blood T cell repertoires in COVID-19. Profiling relied on immunoSEQ multiplex PCR, and the TCRdb table lists in-frame clones only, not all of them. The sample has more than 100,000 clones; about 78% are singletons. The sample taken for sequencing was peripheral blood. All receptors come from a man between 65 and 85 years old with acute or convalescent COVID-19.

The rearrangement joins TRBV4-3 to TRBJ2-1; 13 bases align to TRBD2. After removal of 1 base from V and 7 bases from J, the junction contained 4 bases not matched to a gene. CDR1 is LGHNA, CDR2 YSLEER, per germline. This CDR3 has 16 residues. CDR3 DNA: TGCGCCAGCAGCCAAGCCACTAGCGGGGGGGCGAATGAGCAGTTCTTC. Its translation is CASSQATSGGANEQFF.

This clone was detected only once. V gene TRBV6-5 combines with J gene TRBJ1-2; D gene ambiguous. CDR3 size: 13 residues. V lost 6 bases and J 4 bases, leaving 12 bases between the germline ends. Germline V gives CDR1 MNHEY, CDR2 SVGAGI. The CDR3 sequence is CASRTPGFYGYTF. Written as DNA, the CDR3 is TGTGCCAGCAGGACCCCCGGGTTCTATGGCTACACCTTC.

The genes are TRBV5-1 and TRBJ1-2; 7 positions match TRBD1. CDR3 length: 14 residues. The V segment lost 4 bases and the J segment 2 bases; nucleotides outside the gene matches: 5. Germline CDR1 is SGHRS and CDR2 is YFSETQ. CDR3 coding DNA: TGCGCCAGCAGCACTGGACAGGCCAACTATGGCTACACCTTC. Protein product: CASSTGQANYGYTF.

In DNA, the CDR3 is TGTGCCAGCAGTTACGGACAGTCCCGGATCGACGAGCAGTACTTC. Translation gives CASSYGQSRIDEQYF. This rearrangement joins TRBV6-2 or TRBV6-3 to TRBJ2-7; D is perhaps TRBD1 (6 bases). Per germline, CDR1 MNHEY and CDR2 SVGEGT. CDR3 length equals 15 residues. V was clipped by 2 bases and J by 5 bases, with 16 bases between them.

The table lists this clone with a few counts. The chain is built from TRBV5-1 and TRBJ2-5; no reliable D call. V was cut by 1 base and J by 4 bases, with 2 bases left in between. CDR3 length: 11 residues. CDR1 and CDR2 from the germline V gene are SGHRS and YFSETQ. The CDR3 spells CASSLLETQYF. CDR3 in DNA: TGCGCCAGCAGCTTGCTAGAGACCCAGTACTTC.

This clone has just one count. The V gene is TRBV7-3, the J gene TRBJ2-1; 11 nucleotides match TRBD2. CDR3 length: 18 residues. Trimming took 1 base from V and 1 from J; bases not matched to a gene: 6. Germline loops: CDR1 SGHTA, CDR2 FQGTGA. The CDR3: CASSLIAGGPKSYNEQFF. The CDR3 DNA is TGTGCCAGCAGCTTAATAGCGGGGGGGCCGAAATCCTACAATGAGCAGTTCTTC.

This clone has just one count. The genes are TRBV9 and TRBJ2-1, with TRBD2 matching 10 bases. Trimming removed 4 bases from V and 9 bases from J; junction bases left unmatched: 25. The CDR3 covers 20 residues. Germline CDR1 reads SGDLS; CDR2 reads YYNGEE. DNA of the CDR3: TGTGCCAGCAGCCCCCCGGGACTCGGGGGGGGGACTAGCGTTTGGGGTGAGCAGTTCTTC. This encodes CASSPPGLGGGTSVWGEQFF.

The chain joins TRBV9 to TRBJ2-3; 10 positions match TRBD2. The V gene end was trimmed by 0 bases and the J gene end by 5 bases; junction bases not matched to a gene: 9. Germline CDR1 SGDLS, CDR2 YYNGEE. The CDR3 has 17 residues. The CDR3 DNA sequence: TGTGCCAGCAGCGTAGCTTCCCTAGCGGGGGTAGGAGATACGCAGTATTTT. This codes for CASSVASLAGVGDTQYF.

This rearrangement joins TRBV6-5 to TRBJ1-1; no clear D. There are 15 residues in the CDR3. Per germline, CDR1 MNHEY and CDR2 SVGAGI. V lost 6 bases, J lost 5 bases, and 19 bases lay in between. The DNA for the CDR3 is TGTGCCAGCAGGAAGATACCAGAGGAGGAAACTGAAGCTTTCTTT. This codes for CASRKIPEEETEAFF.

CDR3 sequence (DNA): TGTGCCAGCAGCTTGGAGCGCCTTAACACTGAAGCTTTCTTT. It specifies CASSLERLNTEAFF. The chain couples TRBV5-5 to TRBJ1-1; D remains unclear. With 0 bases removed from V and 2 bases from J, the gap between germline ends came to 8 bases. The CDR3 has 14 amino acids. The V gene's germline CDR1 is SGHKS and CDR2 YYEKEE (reference sequence).

The rearrangement joins TRBV16 to TRBJ1-6; D may be TRBD1 (5 bases). Per the germline V gene, CDR1 is KGHSY and CDR2 is FQNENV. V was pared by 6 bases and J by 8 bases, with 11 bases between. CDR3 length: 13 residues. The CDR3: CASRGRADSPLHF. CDR3 in DNA: TGTGCCAGCAGGGGCAGGGCTGATTCACCCCTCCACTTT.

The chain recombines TRBV6-5 with TRBJ1-2, with TRBD1 identical over 9 bases. This CDR3 contains 14 residues. V shed 8 bases and J 14 bases; nucleotides not matched to a gene: 18. CDR1 is MNHEY, CDR2 SVGAGI, per germline. The CDR3: CASYIQNGQGLRTF. In nucleotides, the CDR3 is TGTGCCAGCTACATTCAGAATGGACAGGGGTTACGGACCTTC.

This clone appeared a few times. The J gene is TRBJ2-7, the V gene TRBV21-1; TRBD1 is taken as the D call from the table, unchecked against the DNA. TRBV21-1 is deemed a pseudogene. This CDR3 has 14 amino acids. The CDR3 protein is CASSEGRGAYEQYF. The CDR3 coding sequence is TGTGCCAGCAGCGAGGGCAGGGGGGCCTACGAGCAGTACTTC.

This chain uses TRBV5-5 with TRBJ1-2; D may be TRBD1 (6 bases). The CDR3 runs to 15 residues. The germline gives CDR1 SGHKS, CDR2 YYEKEE (reference sequence). The V gene lost 1 base and the J gene lost 2 bases, with 12 bases spanning the gap. In DNA form, the CDR3 reads TGTGCCAGCAGCTTGCTACAGGGACTAAACTATGGCTACACCTTC. This codes for CASSLLQGLNYGYTF.

This clone was seen ten or more times. The chain carries TRBV3-1 (or the pseudogene TRBV3-2) and TRBJ2-7; TRBD2 matches at 10 bases. The CDR3 covers 16 residues. The V gene end was trimmed by 0 bases and the J gene end by 4 bases; junction bases not matched to a gene: 6. Germline V gives CDR1 LGHDT, CDR2 YNNKEL (reference sequence). As DNA, the CDR3 is TGTGCCAGCAGCCAAGAACTAGCGGGAACCTATTACGAGCAGTACTTC. Amino acids: CASSQELAGTYYEQYF.